The rows below give T cell receptor beta chains drawn from one sample of a study of blood T cell repertoires in COVID-19. Data came from immunoSEQ multiplex PCR; TCRdb stores just in-frame clones and leaves some out. The data show more than 80,000 clones, with 70% to 80% seen just once and 6.2% held by the top ten. The sample comprised peripheral blood. Receptors originate from a man older than 75 with COVID-19, enrolled during active disease. The CDR3 runs from the conserved cysteine through the conserved F or W. A D gene is named only where the DNA matches it firmly. Clone size appears in some rows only: once, few, many, or a class for an expanded clone.

j_call clone_size d_call v_call cdr3_nt cdr3_aa
TRBJ1-1 few NA TRBV27 TGTGCCAGCAGTTTGTGGAGCATGAACACTGAAGCTTTCTTT CASSLWSMNTEAFF
TRBJ1-1 NA NA TRBV5-6 TGTGCCAGCAGCTTGGGATGGGTTGCAGGGTCGATGGGAGCTTTCTTT CASSLGWVAGSMGAFF
TRBJ2-7 NA NA TRBV5-5 TGTGCCAGCAGCTTTGGCGGGTACGAGCAGTACTTC CASSFGGYEQYF
TRBJ1-2 NA NA TRBV10-3 TGTGCCATCGGGGGGGCTAACTATGGCTACACCTTC CAIGGANYGYTF
TRBJ1-5 NA NA TRBV19 TGTGCCAGTAGTGGGCAGGGTGGCAATCAGCCCCAGCATTTT CASSGQGGNQPQHF
TRBJ1-6 NA NA TRBV3-1/TRBV3-2 TGTGCCAGCAGCCTGGGGGGTAACACCCTCCACTTT CASSLGGNTLHF
TRBJ2-3 NA NA TRBV6-5 TGTGCCAGCAGTCCACAGGGTTGGGATACGCAGTATTTT CASSPQGWDTQYF
TRBJ1-3 NA TRBD1 TRBV10-2 TGCGCCAGCAACGGAAGGGAAGGGGGCGACTATGGAAACACCATATATTTT CASNGREGGDYGNTIYF
TRBJ2-1 NA TRBD2 TRBV11-2 TGTGCCAGCAGCTTAGGAGCGGGAGGGTCGGACTCCTACAATGAGCAGTTCTTC CASSLGAGGSDSYNEQFF
TRBJ2-5 NA NA TRBV29-1 TGCAGCGTTGTTAGGACTAACCAAGGGACCCAGTACTTC CSVVRTNQGTQYF
TRBJ2-3 NA TRBD2 TRBV5-4 TGTGCCAGCAGCCTGAACCATGGGGGGGACCCAGATACGCAGTATTTT CASSLNHGGDPDTQYF
TRBJ2-2 NA TRBD2 TRBV9 TGTGCCAGCAGCATTAGGACTAGCGGGACCACCGGGGAGCTGTTTTTT CASSIRTSGTTGELFF
TRBJ2-7 NA NA TRBV5-1 TGCGCCAGCAGCTTGGACAGGACCTTCGGCTACGAGCAGTACTTC CASSLDRTFGYEQYF
TRBJ2-5 few NA TRBV5-1 TGCGCCAGCAGCTTGTCACTAGCGGAGGGGGCAGAGACCCAGTACTTC CASSLSLAEGAETQYF
TRBJ2-7 few NA TRBV30 TGTGCCTGGAGTGCACCCGGGGAGCAGTACTTC CAWSAPGEQYF
TRBJ2-7 NA TRBD2 TRBV7-9 TGTGCCAGCAGCTTCGCGGGAGGGCACCCCTACGAGCAGTACTTC CASSFAGGHPYEQYF
TRBJ1-2 NA TRBD1 TRBV5-4 TGTGCCAGCAGCAAGGGACAGGGGGATGGCTACACCTTC CASSKGQGDGYTF
TRBJ1-1 NA NA TRBV7-8 TGTGCCAGCAGCTTAGAGTTGGGGGGATACACTGAAGCTTTCTTT CASSLELGGYTEAFF
TRBJ2-1 NA NA TRBV11-3 TGTGCCAGCAGCTTTTCCGAGCGGGCGAGCTCCTACAATGAGCAGTTCTTC CASSFSERASSYNEQFF
TRBJ1-1 NA NA TRBV30 TGTGCCTGGAGTAGAAATGGGGGCCTGACTGAAGCTTTCTTT CAWSRNGGLTEAFF
TRBJ2-7 NA TRBD1 TRBV6-6 TGTGCCAGCAGTTACCTACAGGGGATTACCTACTACGAGCAGTACTTC CASSYLQGITYYEQYF
TRBJ1-1 NA NA TRBV6-2/TRBV6-3 TGTGCCAGCAGTTCACACGATTGGGCTTTCTTT CASSSHDWAFF
TRBJ2-1 NA NA TRBV4-3 TGCGCCAGCAGCGAATATCAGGATGAGCAGTTCTTC CASSEYQDEQFF
TRBJ2-1 NA NA TRBV29-1 TGCAGCGTTGAAGGCGGCGCAGGGGCTAATGAGCAGTTCTTC CSVEGGAGANEQFF
TRBJ2-4 few TRBD1 TRBV19 TGTGCCAGTAGTATAATGACAGGGGGGCACATTCAGTACTTC CASSIMTGGHIQYF
TRBJ2-1 NA NA TRBV19 TGTGCCGGTTCATCTCAGGGAACAGAGCAGTTCTTC CAGSSQGTEQFF
TRBJ2-2 NA NA TRBV7-2 TGTGCCAGCAGCTTAGCGCCGGGACAAAACACCGGGGAGCTGTTTTTT CASSLAPGQNTGELFF
TRBJ1-6 NA NA TRBV6-5 TGTGCCAGCAGTTACATGGAAAGAGGTTCACCCCTCCACTTT CASSYMERGSPLHF
TRBJ2-1 few TRBD2 TRBV5-4 TGTGCCAGCAGCCCGGGAGGCGAGCGAGACAATGAGCAGTTCTTC CASSPGGERDNEQFF
TRBJ2-2 NA NA TRBV4-3 TGCGCCAGCAGCCTCGTCCAGGTTCGCACCGGGGAGCTGTTTTTT CASSLVQVRTGELFF
TRBJ2-5 NA TRBD2 TRBV4-1 TGCGCCAGCAGCCGGACTAGCGGGAGGCCAGGTTTAGAGACCCAGTACTTC CASSRTSGRPGLETQYF
TRBJ2-5 once NA TRBV6-5 TGTGCCAGCAGTTATTGGGGAGCGGACCAAGAGACCCAGTACTTC CASSYWGADQETQYF
TRBJ1-2 NA NA TRBV5-4 TGTGCCAGCAGCCCGCAGACAGTTAACTATGGCTACACCTTC CASSPQTVNYGYTF
TRBJ2-5 NA TRBD2 TRBV10-3 TGTGCCATCAGCCCCGGGACTAGGGTTCAAGAGACCCAGTACTTC CAISPGTRVQETQYF
TRBJ1-1 NA NA TRBV6-5 TGTGCCAGCAGCCCCTTGCGGGGCCATCACCAGGCTTTCTTT CASSPLRGHHQAFF
TRBJ1-6 NA NA TRBV27 TGTGCCAGCAGTCTCTCAGGACTGTTTAGCTATAATTCACCCCTCCACTTT CASSLSGLFSYNSPLHF
TRBJ1-2 NA NA TRBV4-3 TGCGCCAGCAGCCAATCTGGTAGAGGCTACACCTTC CASSQSGRGYTF
TRBJ1-1 NA NA TRBV12-3/TRBV12-4 TGTGCCAGCAGTTTAAGGAGGCAGTCTGAAGCTTTCTTT CASSLRRQSEAFF
TRBJ2-5 once NA TRBV7-8 TGTGCCAGCAAGGAGGCGAAGGAGAAAGAGACCCAGTACTTC CASKEAKEKETQYF
TRBJ2-2 NA TRBD2 TRBV18 TGTGCCAGCTCACCTCGTCCTAGCGGGAGTTCCGGGGAGCTGTTTTTT CASSPRPSGSSGELFF
TRBJ1-1 NA NA TRBV5-1 TGCGCCAGCAGTTTATCGGGACAAATGAACACTGAAGCTTTCTTT CASSLSGQMNTEAFF
TRBJ1-2 NA NA TRBV4-1 TGCGCCAGCAGCCAAGAGCCTTGGGCAGGCCCCAGCTATGGCTACACCTTC CASSQEPWAGPSYGYTF
TRBJ1-5 NA NA TRBV24-1 TGTGCCACCAGTGATCGGAAACAGGGCCTGAGCAATCAGCCCCAGCATTTT CATSDRKQGLSNQPQHF
TRBJ1-5 NA NA TRBV2 TGTGCCAGCAGTGAACGAACAGGGAATCAGCCCCAGCATTTT CASSERTGNQPQHF
TRBJ2-1 NA NA TRBV3-1/TRBV3-2 TGTGCCAGCAGCCAATTCGACTCCATCAATGAGCAGTTCTTC CASSQFDSINEQFF
TRBJ1-2 few TRBD1 TRBV6-6 TGTGCCAGCAGTTACTCCCGGGACAGCGCCAATAGCTACACCTTC CASSYSRDSANSYTF
TRBJ2-3 NA NA TRBV5-4 TGTGCCAGCAGCTTGAGGGGGTCTAGGACAGATACGCAGTATTTT CASSLRGSRTDTQYF
TRBJ1-2 NA NA TRBV18 TGTGCCAGCTCACCTCCAGGGGAAACTAACTATGGCTACACCTTC CASSPPGETNYGYTF
TRBJ1-4 NA NA TRBV28 TGTGCCAGCAGTCTCACAGGGACAACTAATGAAAAACTGTTTTTT CASSLTGTTNEKLFF
TRBJ2-5 NA NA TRBV23-1 TGCGCCAGCAGTCAATGGAGTCGAAGAAAAGAGACCCAGTACTTC CASSQWSRRKETQYF
TRBJ2-5 NA NA TRBV15 TGTGCCACCAGCAGAGATAAAGAGACCCAGTACTTC CATSRDKETQYF
TRBJ1-6 NA NA TRBV28 TGTGCCATATCCGGGGGAGCGAATTCACCCCTCCACTTT CAISGGANSPLHF
TRBJ2-7 NA NA TRBV11-2 TGTGCCAGCAGTCAGGGGGGCGAGCAGTACTTC CASSQGGEQYF
TRBJ2-5 NA NA TRBV21-1 TGTGCCAGCAGGGGGACAACCGGAAGGGAGACCCAGTACTTC CASRGTTGRETQYF